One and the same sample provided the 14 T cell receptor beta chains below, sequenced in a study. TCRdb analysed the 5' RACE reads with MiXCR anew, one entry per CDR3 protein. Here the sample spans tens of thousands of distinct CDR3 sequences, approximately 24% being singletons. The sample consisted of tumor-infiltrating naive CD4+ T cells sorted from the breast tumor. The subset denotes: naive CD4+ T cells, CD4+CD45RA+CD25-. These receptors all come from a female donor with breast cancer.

CDR3 nucleotides: TGTGCCAGCAGCCCCCACGTCATAGGGATCGGGGTCTACGAGCAGTACTTC. Its translation is CASSPHVIGIGVYEQYF. The rearrangement links TRBV9 to TRBJ2-7, with TRBD2 as a possible D gene (5 bases). The CDR3 has 17 amino acids. CDR1 and CDR2 (germline): SGDLS, YYNGEE. The V end was cut by 4 bases, the J end by 3 bases, with 23 bases between.

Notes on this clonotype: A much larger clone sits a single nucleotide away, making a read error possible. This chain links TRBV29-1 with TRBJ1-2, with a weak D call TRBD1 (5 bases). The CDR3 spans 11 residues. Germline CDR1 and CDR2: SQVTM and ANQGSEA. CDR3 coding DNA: TGCGGCGTAACAGGTTCCTATGGCTACACCTTC. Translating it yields CGVTGSYGYTF.

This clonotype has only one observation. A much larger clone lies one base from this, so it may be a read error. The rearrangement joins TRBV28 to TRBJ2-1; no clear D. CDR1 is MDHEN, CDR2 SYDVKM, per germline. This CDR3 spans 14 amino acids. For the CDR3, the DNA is TGTGCCAGCAGTTTGACCGGAGCCTACGATGAGCAGTTCTTC. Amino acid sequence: CASSLTGAYDEQFF.

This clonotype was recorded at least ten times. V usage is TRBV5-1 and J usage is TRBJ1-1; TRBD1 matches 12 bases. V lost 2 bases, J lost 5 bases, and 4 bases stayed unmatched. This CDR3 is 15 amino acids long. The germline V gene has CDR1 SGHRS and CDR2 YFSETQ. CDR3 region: CASSFRDRGLTEAFF. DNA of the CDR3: TGCGCCAGCAGCTTCCGGGACAGGGGGCTGACTGAAGCTTTCTTT.

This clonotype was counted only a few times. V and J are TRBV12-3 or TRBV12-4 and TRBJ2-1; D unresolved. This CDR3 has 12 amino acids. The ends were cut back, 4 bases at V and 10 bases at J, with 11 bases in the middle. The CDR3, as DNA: TGTGCCAGCAGTTCGGACCCAATGGAGCAGTTCTTC. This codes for CASSSDPMEQFF.

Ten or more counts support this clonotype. CDR3 amino acids: CASSFRTGINNGYTF. The CDR3 DNA reads TGTGCCAGCAGCTTCCGGACAGGGATAAACAATGGCTACACCTTC. The rearrangement uses TRBV3-1 and TRBJ1-2; 8 nucleotides match TRBD1. CDR1 and CDR2 (germline): LGHDT, YNNKEL (reference sequence). The V gene end was trimmed by 5 bases and the J gene end by 6 bases; junction bases not matched to a gene: 11. The CDR3 length is 15 residues.

The chain's CDR3 is CASSSQGHTEAFF. The CDR3 DNA is TGTGCCAGCAGTTCACAGGGTCATACTGAAGCTTTCTTT. This chain connects TRBV11-1 to TRBJ1-1, with a weak D call TRBD1 (6 bases). The CDR3 runs to 13 residues. Germline lookup yields CDR1 SGHAT and CDR2 FQDESV (reference sequence). The V gene lost 6 bases and the J gene lost 5 bases, with 13 bases spanning the gap.

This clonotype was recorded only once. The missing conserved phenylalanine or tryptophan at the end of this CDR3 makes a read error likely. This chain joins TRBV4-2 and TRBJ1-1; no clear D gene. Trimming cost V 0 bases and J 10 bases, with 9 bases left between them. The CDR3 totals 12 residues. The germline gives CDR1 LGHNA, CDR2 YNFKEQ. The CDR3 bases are TGTGCCAGCAGCCAAGATCAGTTCTCAGCTTTCTAT. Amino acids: CASSQDQFSAFY.

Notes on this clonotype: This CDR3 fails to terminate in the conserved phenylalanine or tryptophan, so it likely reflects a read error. For the CDR3, the DNA is TGCGCCAGCAAGGTGGGGGACGGTCGGTCTAGGGCCAACGTCCTGACTCTC. Protein product: CASKVGDGRSRANVLTL. This chain links TRBV5-1 with TRBJ2-6; D tentatively fits TRBD1 or TRBD2 (5 bases each). Germline CDR1 reads SGHRS; CDR2 reads YFSETQ. V lost 6 bases to trimming and J lost 5 bases, with 21 bases between them. The CDR3 covers 17 residues.

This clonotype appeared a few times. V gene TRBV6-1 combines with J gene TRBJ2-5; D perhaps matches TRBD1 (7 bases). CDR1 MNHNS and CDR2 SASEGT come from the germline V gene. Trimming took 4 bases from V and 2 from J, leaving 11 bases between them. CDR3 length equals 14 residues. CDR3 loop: CASSAGGNQETQYF. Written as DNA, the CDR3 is TGTGCCAGCAGTGCAGGGGGGAATCAAGAGACCCAGTACTTC.

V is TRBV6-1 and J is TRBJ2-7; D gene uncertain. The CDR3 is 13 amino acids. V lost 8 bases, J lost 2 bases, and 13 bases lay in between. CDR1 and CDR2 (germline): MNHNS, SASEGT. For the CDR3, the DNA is TGTGCCAGCTCCCGTCCGGCGACCTACGAGCAGTACTTC. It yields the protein CASSRPATYEQYF.

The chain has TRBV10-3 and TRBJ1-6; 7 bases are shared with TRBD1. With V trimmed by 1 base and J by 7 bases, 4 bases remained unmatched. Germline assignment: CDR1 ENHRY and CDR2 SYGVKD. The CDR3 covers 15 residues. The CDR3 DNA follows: TGTGCCATCAGTGAGTTCGAGGGGGCGAATTCACCCCTCCACTTT. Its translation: CAISEFEGANSPLHF.

CDR3: CSARDSWDSGKNTYEQYF. CDR3 nucleotide sequence: TGCAGTGCTAGAGATAGTTGGGATAGCGGGAAAAACACCTACGAGCAGTACTTC. This chain uses TRBV20-1 with TRBJ2-5; 8 bases match TRBD2. The J call may be faulty, since TRBJ2-7 better matches the DNA end. This CDR3 has 18 amino acids. Germline V gene sequence: CDR1 DFQATT, CDR2 SNEGSKA (reference sequence).

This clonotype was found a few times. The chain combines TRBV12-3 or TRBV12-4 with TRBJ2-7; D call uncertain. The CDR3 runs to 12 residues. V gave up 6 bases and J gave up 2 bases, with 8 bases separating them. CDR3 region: CASRSTTYEQYF. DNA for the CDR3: TGTGCCAGCAGGTCTACAACCTACGAGCAGTACTTC.